This TCR beta chain emerged from a study of T cell responses to AZD1222 COVID-19 vaccine. TCRdb's table, derived via immunoSEQ multiplex PCR, lists solely in-frame clones and lacks some. The sample has nearly 95,000 clones, 80% to 90% seen once. The sequence derives from an adult who received the AZD1222 COVID-19 vaccine. Material: peripheral blood, obtained 28 days after the second AZD1222 dose.

The CDR3 DNA is TGTGCCAGCAGTTTATCCCTCAGGGGGAATTCGGGCTACACCTTC. Its protein product is CASSLSLRGNSGYTF. The chain employs TRBV27 and TRBJ1-2; TRBD1 matches at 7 bases. J lost 8 bases, V lost 0 bases, and 9 bases had no gene match. Germline CDR1 reads MNHEY; CDR2 reads SMNVEV (reference sequence). This CDR3 is 15 amino acids long.